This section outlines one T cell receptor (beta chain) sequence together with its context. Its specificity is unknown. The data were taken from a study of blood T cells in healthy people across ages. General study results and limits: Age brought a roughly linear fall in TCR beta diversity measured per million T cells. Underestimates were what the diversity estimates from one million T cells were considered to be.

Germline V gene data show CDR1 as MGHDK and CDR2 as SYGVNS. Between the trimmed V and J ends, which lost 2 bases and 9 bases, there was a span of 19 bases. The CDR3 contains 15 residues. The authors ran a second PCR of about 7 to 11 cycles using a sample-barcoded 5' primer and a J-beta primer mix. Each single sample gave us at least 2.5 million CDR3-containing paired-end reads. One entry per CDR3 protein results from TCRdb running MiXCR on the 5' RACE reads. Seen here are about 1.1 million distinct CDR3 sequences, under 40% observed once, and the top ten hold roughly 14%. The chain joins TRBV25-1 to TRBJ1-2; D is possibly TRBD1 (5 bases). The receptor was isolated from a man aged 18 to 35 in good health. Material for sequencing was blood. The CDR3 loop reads CASSEAGGDPMRYTF. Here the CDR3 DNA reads TGTGCCAGCAGTGAAGCGGGGGGGGACCCTATGCGCTACACCTTC.